This T cell receptor (beta chain) was found in a study of blood T cell repertoires in COVID-19. Whole-study context: The United States, Italy and Spain provided the acute and convalescent COVID-19 samples. From T cells, B-cell-depleted T cells, or PBMCs came the material, which was cDNA or gDNA.

Patients in Seattle were enrolled during active infection, then followed longitudinally. Original processing notes: For nucleated cells, counts were estimated from reference gene primer amplification. Clones were sequenced by immunoSEQ multiplex PCR, and TCRdb holds only the in-frame ones, with some missing. The DNA gave D and trimming, while V, J and clone size come from that table. The sample consists of hundreds of thousands of clones, over 80% of them appearing once. In its sample, this clone was seen once. CDR1 and CDR2 from the germline V gene are SGHRS and YFSETQ. The CDR3 extends over 19 amino acids. V was pared by 4 bases and J by 7 bases, with 17 bases of the junction left unmatched.

The V and J genes are TRBV5-1 and TRBJ2-1, with 13 bases matching TRBD2. This sequence originates from a woman aged 50 to 60 with COVID-19, enrolled during active disease. Material for sequencing was peripheral blood. CDR3 residues: CASSRGWTSGRLLLNEQFF. The CDR3 DNA follows: TGCGCCAGCAGCCGCGGGTGGACTAGCGGGAGACTACTACTTAATGAGCAGTTCTTC.